These 5 T cell receptor beta chains were all obtained from the same sample, sequenced in a study of response to subunit inactivated influenza vaccine. TCRdb independently ran MiXCR on the RT-PCR reads; one entry per CDR3 protein. The sample consists of 550,000 to 650,000 distinct CDR3 sequences, over 9.5% of them appearing once. The starting material was PBMCs from blood, obtained on the day of vaccination. The receptors come from a man aged 50-60 years who received an inactivated influenza vaccine.

This clonotype was counted a few times. This chain uses TRBV4-3 with TRBJ2-7, with D possibly TRBD1 on 6 matching bases. Per germline, CDR1 LGHNA and CDR2 YSLEER. There are 14 residues in the CDR3. Trimming took 0 bases from V and 7 from J, leaving 13 bases between them. The CDR3 DNA is TGCGCCAGCAGCCAAGATCAGGGACACCGGGAGCAGTACTTC. This encodes CASSQDQGHREQYF.

The V gene is TRBV12-3 or TRBV12-4, the J gene TRBJ2-5; 11 positions agree with TRBD2. The CDR3 covers 15 residues. Unmatched junction bases numbered 8, after V lost 6 bases and J lost 5 bases. The CDR3 DNA follows: TGTGCCAGCAGCTCGACTAGCGGGGCTGGGGAGACCCAGTACTTC. It yields the protein CASSSTSGAGETQYF.

This clonotype occurred a few times. The V call is TRBV5-1, the J call TRBJ2-5; D may be TRBD1 (6 bases). The germline V gene encodes CDR1 SGHRS and CDR2 YFSETQ. V was shortened by 3 bases and J by 2 bases, with 14 bases between the two germline ends. The CDR3 length is 15 residues. The CDR3 sequence is CASSSQGRTQETQYF. The CDR3 region has the DNA TGCGCCAGCAGCTCACAGGGACGTACGCAAGAGACCCAGTACTTC.

This chain uses TRBV29-1 with TRBJ2-3, with a possible D match to TRBD2 (6 bases). CDR3 length: 14 residues. Germline V gene data show CDR1 as SQVTM and CDR2 as ANQGSEA. Trimming stripped 6 bases from V and 0 bases from J, with 13 bases between. Here the CDR3 DNA reads TGCAGCGTGGGGGGTTCCCCTAGCACAGATACGCAGTATTTT. Protein product: CSVGGSPSTDTQYF.

The CDR3 sequence: CSAVRGYEQYF. The DNA for the CDR3 is TGCAGTGCTGTCAGGGGCTACGAGCAGTACTTC. The V call is TRBV20-1, the J call TRBJ2-7; perhaps TRBD1 as D (6 bases). The CDR3 length is 11 residues. The germline gives CDR1 DFQATT, CDR2 SNEGSKA (reference sequence). V dropped 5 bases and J dropped 3 bases, with 8 bases sitting between them.